The clone carrying this T cell receptor beta chain was counted between two and nine times. Making TCR cDNA involved 5'RACE template switching, which added UMIs and a universal primer site. TCRdb passed the 5' RACE reads through MiXCR, listing each CDR3 protein once. The sample holds over 250,000 distinct CDR3 sequences, roughly 4.3% seen once. The data were obtained in a study of T cells after yellow fever vaccination. CDR3 length: 16 amino acids. Germline-derived CDR1 and CDR2 are SGDLS and YYNGEE. Trimming at V came to 0 bases and at J to 5 bases, leaving 7 bases not matched to a gene. Sample: PBMCs, taken 5 days after the yellow fever booster vaccination. This clonotype was obtained from a man younger than 35 who received the YFV17D yellow fever vaccine. The rearrangement joins TRBV9 to TRBJ2-7; 11 positions match TRBD1. For the CDR3, the DNA is TGTGCCAGCAGCGTAGATTCGGGACAGGGGGTCCACGAGCAGTACTTC. It is translated as CASSVDSGQGVHEQYF.